This T cell receptor (beta chain) comes out of a study of identical twins. Points from the study as a whole: Twin pairs had excess sharing that was weaker in beta out-of-frame sequences. Monozygotic twins shared more out-of-frame TCR alpha than recombination models predicted. Zero-insertion analyses were open to partial confounding by invariant MAIT and iNKT cells.

This clonotype was seen repeatedly, ten times or more. What it binds is not known. Donors uniformly comprised healthy Caucasians. TCRdb processed the 5' RACE reads anew with MiXCR; each CDR3 protein has one entry. Among about 200,000 distinct CDR3 sequences, roughly a tenth were seen once, and the ten largest hold 9% to 10%. The sample was memory T cells sorted from blood. This receptor was taken from a man aged 45-65 years in good health.

The DNA for the CDR3 is TGTGCCAGCAGCTTGGAAGGTCCAGGGACCCAGTACTTC. It codes for CASSLEGPGTQYF. The chain joins TRBV5-5 to TRBJ2-5; D unresolved. Trimming stripped 0 bases from V and 7 bases from J, with 10 bases between. The germline CDR1 and CDR2 sequences are SGHKS and YYEKEE (reference sequence). The CDR3 totals 13 residues.